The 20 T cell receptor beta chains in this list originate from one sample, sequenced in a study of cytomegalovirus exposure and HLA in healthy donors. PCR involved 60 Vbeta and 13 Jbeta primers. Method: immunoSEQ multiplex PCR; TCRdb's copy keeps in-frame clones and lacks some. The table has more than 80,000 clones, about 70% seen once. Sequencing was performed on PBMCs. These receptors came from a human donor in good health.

CDR3 nucleotides: TGCGCCAGCAGCCGGGGGGGCCCGGAGAATGAGCAGTTCTTC. It translates to CASSRGGPENEQFF. The V and J genes are TRBV5-1 and TRBJ2-1, with TRBD2 matching over 8 bases. Germline values: CDR1 SGHRS, CDR2 YFSETQ. The length of the CDR3 is 14 residues. J lost 7 bases, V lost 4 bases, and 7 bases had no gene match.

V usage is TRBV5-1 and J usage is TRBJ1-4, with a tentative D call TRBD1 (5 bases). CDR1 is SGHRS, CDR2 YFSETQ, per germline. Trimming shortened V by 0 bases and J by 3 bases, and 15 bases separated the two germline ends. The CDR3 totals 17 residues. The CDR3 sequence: CASSLAPSGRANEKLFF. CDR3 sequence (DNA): TGCGCCAGCAGCTTGGCCCCCTCAGGGAGGGCTAATGAAAAACTGTTTTTT.

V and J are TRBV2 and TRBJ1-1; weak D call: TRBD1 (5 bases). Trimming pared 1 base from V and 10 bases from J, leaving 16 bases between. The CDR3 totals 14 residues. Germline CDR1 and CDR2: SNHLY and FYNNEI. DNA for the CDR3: TGTGCCAGCAGTGAAGGTATGGGGCTAAGGGGAGCTTTCTTT. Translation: CASSEGMGLRGAFF.

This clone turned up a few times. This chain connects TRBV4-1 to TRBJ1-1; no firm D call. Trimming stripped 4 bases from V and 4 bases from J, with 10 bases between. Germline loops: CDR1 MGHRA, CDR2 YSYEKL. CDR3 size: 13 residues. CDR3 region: CASSPREVTEAFF. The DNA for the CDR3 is TGCGCCAGCAGCCCCCGGGAAGTCACTGAAGCTTTCTTT.

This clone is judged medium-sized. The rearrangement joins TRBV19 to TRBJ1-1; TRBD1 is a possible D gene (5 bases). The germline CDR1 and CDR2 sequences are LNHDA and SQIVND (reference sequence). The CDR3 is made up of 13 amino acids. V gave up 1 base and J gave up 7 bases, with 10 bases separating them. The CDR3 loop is CASSIARDYEAFF. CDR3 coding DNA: TGTGCCAGTAGTATAGCCAGGGATTATGAAGCTTTCTTT.

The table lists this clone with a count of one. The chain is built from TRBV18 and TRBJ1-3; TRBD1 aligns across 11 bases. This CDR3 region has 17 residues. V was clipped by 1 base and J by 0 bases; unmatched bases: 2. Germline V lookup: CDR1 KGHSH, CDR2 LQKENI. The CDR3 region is CASSPRTGGNSGNTIYF. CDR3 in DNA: TGTGCCAGCTCACCACGGACAGGGGGCAACTCTGGAAACACCATATATTTT.

This CDR3 reads CASSYLSVPGGYTF. The CDR3 DNA reads as TGTGCCAGCAGCTACCTATCGGTTCCGGGTGGCTACACCTTC. The J gene is TRBJ1-2, the V gene TRBV7-9, with D uncertain. Per germline, CDR1 SEHNR and CDR2 FQNEAQ (reference sequence). Trimming pared 4 bases from V and 7 bases from J, leaving 16 bases between. CDR3 length: 14 amino acids.

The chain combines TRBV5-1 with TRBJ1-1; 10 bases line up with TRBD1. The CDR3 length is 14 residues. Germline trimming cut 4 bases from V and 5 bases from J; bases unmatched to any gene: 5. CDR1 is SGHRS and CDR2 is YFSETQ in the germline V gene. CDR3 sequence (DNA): TGCGCCAGCAGCACCGGGACAGGGGAGACTGAAGCTTTCTTT. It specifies CASSTGTGETEAFF.

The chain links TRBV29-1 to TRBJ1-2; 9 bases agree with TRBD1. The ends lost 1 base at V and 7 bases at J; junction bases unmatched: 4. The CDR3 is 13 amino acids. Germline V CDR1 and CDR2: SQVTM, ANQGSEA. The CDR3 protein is CSVEGGTGSGYTF. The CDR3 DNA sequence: TGCAGCGTTGAAGGCGGGACAGGGAGTGGCTACACCTTC.

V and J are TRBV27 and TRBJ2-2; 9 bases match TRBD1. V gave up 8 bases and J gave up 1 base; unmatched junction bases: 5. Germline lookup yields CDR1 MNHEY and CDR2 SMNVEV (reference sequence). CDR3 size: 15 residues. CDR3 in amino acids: CASSGQGRNTGELFF. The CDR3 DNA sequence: TGTGCCAGCTCGGGACAGGGACGGAACACCGGGGAGCTGTTTTTT.

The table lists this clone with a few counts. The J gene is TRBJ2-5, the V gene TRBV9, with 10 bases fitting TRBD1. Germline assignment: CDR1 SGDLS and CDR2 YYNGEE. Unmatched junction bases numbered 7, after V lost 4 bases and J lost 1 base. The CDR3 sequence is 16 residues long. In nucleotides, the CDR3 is TGTGCCAGCAGCCCTCGGGACAGGGGAGGCCAAGAGACCCAGTACTTC. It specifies CASSPRDRGGQETQYF.

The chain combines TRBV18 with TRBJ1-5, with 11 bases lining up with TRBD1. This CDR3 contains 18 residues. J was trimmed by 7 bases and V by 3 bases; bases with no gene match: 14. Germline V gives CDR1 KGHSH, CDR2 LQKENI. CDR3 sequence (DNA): TGTGCCAGCTCACCCGAATTACCGGGGACAGGGGGTAAACAGCCCCAGCATTTT. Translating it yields CASSPELPGTGGKQPQHF. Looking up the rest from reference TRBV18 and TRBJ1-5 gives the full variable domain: NAGVMQNPRHLVRRRGQEARLRCSPMKGHSHVYWYRQLPEEGLKFMVYLQKENIIDESGMPKERFSAEFPKEGPSILRIQQVVRGDSAAYFCASSPELPGTGGKQPQHFGDGTRLSIL.

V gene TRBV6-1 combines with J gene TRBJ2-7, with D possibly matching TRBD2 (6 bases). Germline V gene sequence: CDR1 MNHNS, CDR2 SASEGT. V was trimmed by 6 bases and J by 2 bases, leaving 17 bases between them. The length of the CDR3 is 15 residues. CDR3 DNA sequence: TGTGCCAGCAGGGGGGGACGGTTAGGGACCTACGAGCAGTACTTC. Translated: CASRGGRLGTYEQYF.

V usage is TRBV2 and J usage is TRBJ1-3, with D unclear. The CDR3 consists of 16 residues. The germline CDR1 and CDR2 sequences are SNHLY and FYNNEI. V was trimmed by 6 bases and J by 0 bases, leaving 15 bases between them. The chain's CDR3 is CASSPRSGSSGNTIYF. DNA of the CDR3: TGTGCCAGCAGCCCACGCTCCGGGAGCTCTGGAAACACCATATATTTT.

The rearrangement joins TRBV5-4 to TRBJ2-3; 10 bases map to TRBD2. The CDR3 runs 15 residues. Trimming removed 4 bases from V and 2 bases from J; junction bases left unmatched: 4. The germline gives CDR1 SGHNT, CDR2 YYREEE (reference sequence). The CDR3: CASSIAGGLTDTQYF. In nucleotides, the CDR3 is TGTGCCAGCAGCATAGCGGGGGGACTCACAGATACGCAGTATTTT.

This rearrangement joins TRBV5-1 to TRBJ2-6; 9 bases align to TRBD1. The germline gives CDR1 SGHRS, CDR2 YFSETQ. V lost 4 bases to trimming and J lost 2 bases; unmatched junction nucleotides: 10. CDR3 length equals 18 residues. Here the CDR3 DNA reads TGCGCCAGCAGCCAAAGTCCCGGGACAGGGACTGGGGCCAACGTCCTGACTTTC. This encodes CASSQSPGTGTGANVLTF.

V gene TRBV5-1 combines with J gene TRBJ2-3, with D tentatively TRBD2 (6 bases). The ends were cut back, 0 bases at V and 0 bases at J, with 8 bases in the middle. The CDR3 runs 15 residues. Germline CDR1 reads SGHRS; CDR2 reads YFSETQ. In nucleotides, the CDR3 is TGCGCCAGCAGCTTGGGGGACTCTAGCACAGATACGCAGTATTTT. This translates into CASSLGDSSTDTQYF. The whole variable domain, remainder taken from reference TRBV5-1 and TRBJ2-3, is KAGVTQTPRYLIKTRGQQVTLSCSPISGHRSVSWYQQTPGQGLQFLFEYFSETQRNKGNFPGRFSGRQFSNSRSEMNVSTLELGDSALYLCASSLGDSSTDTQYFGPGTRLTVL.

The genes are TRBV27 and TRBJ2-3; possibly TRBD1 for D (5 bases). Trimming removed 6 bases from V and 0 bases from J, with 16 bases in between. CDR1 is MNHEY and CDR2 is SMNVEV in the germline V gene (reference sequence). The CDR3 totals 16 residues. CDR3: CASRRVREPSTDTQYF. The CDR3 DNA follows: TGTGCCAGCAGACGCGTCAGGGAACCTAGCACAGATACGCAGTATTTT.

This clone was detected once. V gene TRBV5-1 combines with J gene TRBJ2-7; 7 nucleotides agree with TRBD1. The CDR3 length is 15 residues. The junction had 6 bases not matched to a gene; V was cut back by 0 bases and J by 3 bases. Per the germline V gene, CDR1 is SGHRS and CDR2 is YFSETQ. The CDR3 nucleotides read TGCGCCAGCAGCTTGGAGGGACAGAAAGGCTACGAGCAGTACTTC. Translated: CASSLEGQKGYEQYF. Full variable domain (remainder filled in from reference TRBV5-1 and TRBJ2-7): KAGVTQTPRYLIKTRGQQVTLSCSPISGHRSVSWYQQTPGQGLQFLFEYFSETQRNKGNFPGRFSGRQFSNSRSEMNVSTLELGDSALYLCASSLEGQKGYEQYFGPGTRLTVT.

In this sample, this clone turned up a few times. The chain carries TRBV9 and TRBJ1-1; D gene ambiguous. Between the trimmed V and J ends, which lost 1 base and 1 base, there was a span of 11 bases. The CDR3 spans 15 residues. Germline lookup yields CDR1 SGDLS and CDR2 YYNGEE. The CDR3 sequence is CASSVIPAGNTEAFF. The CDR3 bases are TGTGCCAGCAGCGTAATTCCAGCAGGGAACACTGAAGCTTTCTTT.